Below are 26 T cell receptor beta chains sequenced from a single sample in a study of T-cell memory formation after mild COVID-19. TCRdb re-analysed the 5' RACE reads in MiXCR, keeping a single row per CDR3 protein. Of about 610,000 distinct CDR3 sequences listed, approximately 15% are singletons. Source material: PBMCs or a T cell subset sorted from them (not recorded which). All receptors come from an adult woman who had mild COVID-19 (a few samples of this study predate the infection). Cell type and time point are not known.

This clonotype was observed at least ten times. The CDR3 DNA is TGTGCCAGCAGCTCCGACAGGGTCGGGGCAGATACGCAGTATTTT. As protein: CASSSDRVGADTQYF. V is TRBV5-4 and J is TRBJ2-3; 7 bases align to TRBD1. Germline trimming cut 3 bases from V and 4 bases from J; bases unmatched to any gene: 8. The CDR3 has 15 amino acids. Germline V lookup: CDR1 SGHNT, CDR2 YYREEE (reference sequence).

This clonotype was detected a few times. J is TRBJ2-5 and V is TRBV3-1; D remains ambiguous. The CDR3 spans 15 residues. Germline V lookup: CDR1 LGHDT, CDR2 YNNKEL (reference sequence). Trimming left V 5 bases short and J 1 base short, with 14 bases between. CDR3 amino acids: CASSKLRGAQETQYF. The CDR3 bases are TGTGCCAGCAGCAAACTTCGCGGAGCCCAAGAGACCCAGTACTTC.

In its sample, this clonotype was seen a few times. The chain has TRBV20-1 and TRBJ2-3, with TRBD2 matching 8 bases. Trimming cost V 3 bases and J 1 base; bases outside gene matches: 9. CDR1 is DFQATT and CDR2 is SNEGSKA in the germline V gene (reference sequence). CDR3 length equals 16 residues. The CDR3 protein is CSARGSGVRGTDTQYF. DNA for the CDR3: TGCAGTGCTAGGGGTAGCGGGGTAAGGGGCACAGATACGCAGTATTTT.

The chain links TRBV7-2 to TRBJ2-3; TRBD2 matches 9 bases. CDR1 and CDR2 (germline): SGHTA, FQGNSA. The CDR3 consists of 16 residues. V was clipped by 0 bases and J by 0 bases; unmatched bases: 1. The CDR3 DNA reads TGTGCCAGCAGCTTAGCTAGCGGGAGAAGCACAGATACGCAGTATTTT. Translating it yields CASSLASGRSTDTQYF.

The table lists this clonotype with many counts. The chain carries TRBV12-3 or TRBV12-4 and TRBJ2-7; TRBD1 agrees at 7 bases. This CDR3 contains 14 residues. Trimming removed 6 bases from V and 4 bases from J; junction bases left unmatched: 9. The CDR3 is CASSPGTATYEQYF. In DNA form, the CDR3 reads TGTGCCAGCAGCCCCGGGACAGCAACTTACGAGCAGTACTTC.

This clonotype appeared many times. J is TRBJ2-1 and V is TRBV5-1; TRBD1 agrees at 7 bases. Trimming at V came to 5 bases and at J to 5 bases, leaving 7 bases not matched to a gene. CDR1 SGHRS and CDR2 YFSETQ come from the germline V gene. The CDR3 spans 14 residues. CDR3 in DNA: TGCGCCAGCAGGACAGGGTACAGGGACAATGAGCAGTTCTTC. This translates into CASRTGYRDNEQFF.

The rearrangement uses TRBV29-1 and TRBJ2-5; weak D call: TRBD2 (6 bases). V dropped 6 bases and J dropped 3 bases, with 8 bases sitting between them. Germline CDR1 and CDR2: SQVTM and ANQGSEA. The CDR3 loop spans 11 amino acids. CDR3 DNA sequence: TGCAGCGTCGGACTAAAAGAGACCCAGTACTTC. Its translation: CSVGLKETQYF.

The rearrangement uses TRBV6-5 and TRBJ2-5, with TRBD1 identical over 9 bases. V dropped 5 bases and J dropped 4; count of bases not matched to a gene: 8. Germline assignment: CDR1 MNHEY and CDR2 SVGAGI. The CDR3 sequence is 15 residues long. The CDR3 DNA sequence: TGTGCCAGCAGTGCACAGGGGGCGCGTACAGAGACCCAGTACTTC. Translated, it gives CASSAQGARTETQYF.

CDR3 nucleotide sequence: TGTGCCAGCAGCTTAGGGGGTAATATTAATGAGCAGTTCTTC. Protein: CASSLGGNINEQFF. V gene TRBV7-9 combines with J gene TRBJ2-1, with no clear D. The CDR3 spans 14 residues. Between the trimmed V and J ends, which lost 1 base and 7 bases, there was a span of 11 bases. CDR1 and CDR2 from the germline V gene are SEHNR and FQNEAQ (reference sequence).

This clonotype has a handful of counts. The rearrangement uses TRBV10-3 and TRBJ2-7; TRBD1 matches 10 bases. The CDR3 loop spans 14 amino acids. In germline, CDR1 is ENHRY, CDR2 SYGVKD. V gave up 8 bases and J gave up 7 bases; unmatched junction bases: 11. The DNA of the CDR3 is TGTGCCATCCTGACCGGGACAGGGGTTAGTGAGCAGTACTTC. This gives the protein CAILTGTGVSEQYF.

V usage is TRBV12-3 or TRBV12-4 and J usage is TRBJ2-3; 7 bases are shared with TRBD2. This CDR3 has 15 amino acids. V was clipped by 7 bases and J by 5 bases; unmatched bases: 12. The CDR3 DNA reads TGTGCCAGCAAACGCGGACTAGGGGTTGGAGATACGCAGTATTTT. This encodes CASKRGLGVGDTQYF.

This clonotype came up many times. V gene TRBV9 combines with J gene TRBJ2-7, with 10 bases lining up with TRBD1. The germline gives CDR1 SGDLS, CDR2 YYNGEE. The CDR3 consists of 15 residues. The J segment lost 5 bases and the V segment lost 3 bases, leaving 8 bases of the junction unmatched. CDR3 protein: CASSAPGQGSHEQYF. Here the CDR3 DNA reads TGTGCCAGCAGCGCCCCGGGACAGGGGTCCCACGAGCAGTACTTC.

This clonotype was observed at least ten times. V is TRBV9 and J is TRBJ2-2; D gene uncertain. There are 12 residues in the CDR3. The V end lost 0 bases, the J end lost 5 bases, and 2 bases lay between the germline ends. The germline gives CDR1 SGDLS, CDR2 YYNGEE. This CDR3 is CASSVETGELFF. The CDR3 region has the DNA TGTGCCAGCAGCGTAGAAACCGGGGAGCTGTTTTTT. Combining the CDR3 with reference TRBV9 and TRBJ2-2 gives the whole variable domain DSGVTQTPKHLITATGQRVTLRCSPRSGDLSVYWYQQSLDQGLQFLIQYYNGEERAKGNILERFSAQQFPDLHSELNLSSLELGDSALYFCASSVETGELFFGEGSRLTVL.

V and J are TRBV20-1 and TRBJ2-3; TRBD2 matches 13 bases. Per germline, CDR1 DFQATT and CDR2 SNEGSKA (reference sequence). The junction had 6 bases not matched to a gene; V was cut back by 4 bases and J by 2 bases. The CDR3 is 16 amino acids. CDR3 nucleotide sequence: TGCAGTGCTATGGGACTAGCGGGGTTAAACACAGATACGCAGTATTTT. As protein: CSAMGLAGLNTDTQYF.

The chain carries TRBV20-1 and TRBJ2-1, with 15 bases fitting TRBD2. With 5 bases clipped from V and 2 bases from J, the junction kept 4 bases outside the gene matches. The CDR3 length is 16 residues. Germline CDR1 and CDR2: DFQATT and SNEGSKA (reference sequence). CDR3 nucleotide sequence: TGCAGTGCTGGGGGACTAGCGGGAGGCCCCTACAATGAGCAGTTCTTC. Translation gives CSAGGLAGGPYNEQFF.

This clonotype was seen only a few times. This chain uses TRBV19 with TRBJ2-7; D may be TRBD1 (5 bases). CDR1 LNHDA and CDR2 SQIVND come from the germline V gene (reference sequence). The CDR3 totals 13 residues. Trimming cost V 3 bases and J 3 bases, with 9 bases left between them. As DNA, the CDR3 is TGTGCCAGTAGTATGGGTGACAGCTACGAGCAGTACTTC. Its translation is CASSMGDSYEQYF.

V is TRBV5-8 and J is TRBJ1-5; TRBD1 might be the D (6 bases). The germline CDR1 and CDR2 sequences are SGHTS and YDEGEE. Trimming cost V 4 bases and J 7 bases, with 15 bases left between them. The CDR3 length is 14 residues. This chain's CDR3 is CASSPDSLRQPQHF. The CDR3 bases are TGTGCCAGCAGCCCGGACAGTCTGCGGCAGCCCCAGCATTTT.

J is TRBJ1-3 and V is TRBV19, with 7 bases fitting TRBD1. Trimming at V came to 6 bases and at J to 0 bases, leaving 5 bases not matched to a gene. CDR1 is LNHDA, CDR2 SQIVND, per germline (reference sequence). The CDR3 sequence is 15 residues long. CDR3 loop: CASRKDRISGNTIYF. The CDR3 nucleotides are TGTGCCAGTAGAAAGGACAGGATCTCTGGAAACACCATATATTTT.

The rearrangement joins TRBV4-1 to TRBJ2-1; D is possibly TRBD2 (5 bases). This CDR3 spans 14 amino acids. Germline V gives CDR1 MGHRA, CDR2 YSYEKL. The ends were cut back, 4 bases at V and 9 bases at J, with 16 bases in the middle. The CDR3 sequence: CASSPIGGLSEQFF. CDR3 sequence (DNA): TGCGCCAGCAGCCCCATCGGAGGTTTGAGTGAGCAGTTCTTC.

This clonotype was detected ten times or more. This chain links TRBV18 with TRBJ1-5, with unresolved D. In germline, CDR1 is KGHSH, CDR2 LQKENI. Trimming took off 2 bases at V and 3 bases at J, with 11 bases between the two ends. The CDR3 has 15 residues. CDR3 coding DNA: TGTGCCAGCTCACCAGCCATCGGGTACAATCAGCCCCAGCATTTT. Amino acid sequence: CASSPAIGYNQPQHF.

V and J are TRBV7-3 and TRBJ1-2; weak D call: TRBD1 (5 bases). The CDR3 runs to 13 residues. CDR1 SGHTA and CDR2 FQGTGA come from the germline V gene. V lost 0 bases and J 7 bases, leaving 9 bases between the germline ends. The CDR3 spells CASSLTGVSGYTF. The CDR3, as DNA: TGTGCCAGCAGCTTAACAGGGGTGTCTGGCTACACCTTC. Filled out from reference TRBV7-3 and TRBJ1-2, the complete variable domain reads GAGVSQTPSNKVTEKGKYVELRCDPISGHTALYWYRQSLGQGPEFLIYFQGTGAADDSGLPNDRFFAVRPEGSVSTLKIQRTERGDSAVYLCASSLTGVSGYTFGSGTRLTVV.

The sample holds a few counts of this clonotype. The chain links TRBV29-1 to TRBJ2-2; possible D gene TRBD2, 6 bases. Germline loops: CDR1 SQVTM, CDR2 ANQGSEA. Between the trimmed V and J ends, which lost 6 bases and 5 bases, there was a span of 10 bases. The CDR3 contains 12 residues. This CDR3 reads CSVGGGTGELFF. For the CDR3, the DNA is TGCAGCGTGGGAGGAGGGACCGGGGAGCTGTTTTTT.

V is TRBV5-1 and J is TRBJ2-3; D uncertain. CDR3 length: 15 residues. CDR1 is SGHRS, CDR2 YFSETQ, per germline. The V end was cut by 1 base, the J end by 0 bases, with 9 bases between. In nucleotides, the CDR3 is TGCGCCAGCAGCTTGAACAGAGGCAGCACAGATACGCAGTATTTT. This gives the protein CASSLNRGSTDTQYF.

This clonotype was counted only a few times. The rearrangement uses TRBV2 and TRBJ2-7; D not certain. This CDR3 is 12 amino acids long. Germline loops: CDR1 SNHLY, CDR2 FYNNEI. V shed 8 bases and J shed 5 bases, with 13 bases lying between them. The CDR3 here is CASRRGWDEQYF. The CDR3 bases are TGTGCCAGCCGCCGAGGCTGGGACGAGCAGTACTTC.

In this sample, this clonotype turned up a few times. The chain is built from TRBV7-2 and TRBJ2-3; 12 bases agree with TRBD2. The CDR3 covers 13 residues. The germline CDR1 and CDR2 sequences are SGHTA and FQGNSA. V was clipped by 4 bases and J by 14 bases; unmatched bases: 7. The CDR3 spells CASSSLAGGRGYF. The CDR3 DNA follows: TGTGCCAGCAGCTCGCTAGCGGGAGGGCGGGGGTATTTT.

The chain carries TRBV10-3 and TRBJ2-2, with 9 nucleotides matching TRBD2. Germline V gene sequence: CDR1 ENHRY, CDR2 SYGVKD. This CDR3 contains 14 residues. V was pared by 4 bases and J by 6 bases, with 3 bases of the junction left unmatched. This CDR3 reads CAISVAGDAGELFF. DNA for the CDR3: TGTGCCATCAGTGTAGCGGGAGACGCCGGGGAGCTGTTTTTT.